The subject of this entry is one T cell receptor (beta chain). Its target antigen remains unknown. No much larger clone exists at a distance of one base, and base qualities are not known. This sample was taken from a study of Ad26.COV2.S vaccination and SARS-CoV-2 variants (dated by TCRdb to the early 2020s). Regarding the complete study: Donors in the vaccine arm were drawn from COV1001, a phase I-IIa trial of Ad26.COV2.S in healthy adults that was multicentre, randomized, double-blind and placebo-controlled. Ad26.COV2.S was administered intramuscularly at 5 x 10^10 or 1 x 10^11 viral particles, either as a single shot or as two shots given 56 days apart. TCRbeta repertoire sequencing served as the tool for gauging how specific and how broad the SARS-CoV-2-reactive T cell receptors were following Ad26.COV2.S vaccination. A total of roughly 32 samples were included in the TCR-sequenced set, comprising around 19 Ad26.COV2.S vaccine recipients, 5 placebo recipients and 8 SARS-CoV-2 convalescent individuals. Trial participants were randomized into five groups of five, in which low-dose or high-dose Ad26.COV2.S was given once or twice, or placebo was given on both occasions. Investigators remained blinded to trial group allocation during experiments and outcome assessment. Broader findings and caveats from the paper: According to the authors, total T cell responses may have been underestimated by the TCR breadth and depth analyses. After vaccination, substantial breadth of spike-specific CD8+ and CD4+ T cell responses was reported. Higher spike-specific TCR breadth was observed in Ad26.COV2.S recipients than in placebo recipients (P = 0.0014). Non-spike TCR breadth was comparable between vaccine and placebo recipients, consistent with the vaccine containing only spike. Comparing responses between vaccine doses or regimens was not something the study was powered to do.

The immunoSEQ Assay was the method used to sequence TCRbeta CDR3 regions. After extraction, genomic DNA underwent amplification by bias-controlled multiplex PCR, followed by high-throughput sequencing. In the source study's methods: To quantify the absolute abundance of every unique TCRbeta CDR3 region, sequences were collapsed and filtered. T cell fraction was estimated by normalization of TCRbeta template counts to usable DNA, with usable DNA being measured through amplification of reference genes present in all nucleated cells. Repertoire TCRs were annotated as SARS-CoV-2-specific when V gene, CDR3 amino acid sequence and J gene were exactly matched to a known reactive TCR set. The reference SARS-CoV-2 TCR set was derived from MIRA and filtered for enrichment in COVID-19-positive ImmuneCODE repertoires, a step that removed public or cross-reactive TCRs. Using the MIRA antigens, annotated TCRs were further analysed by specific ORF or by position within an ORF. Breadth was defined as annotated unique rearrangements over total unique productive rearrangements; depth was the summed frequency of those rearrangements. Two-sided Wilcoxon rank-sum tests were used to compare TCR breadth between groups. TCRdb's version of the immuneACCESS table is confined to in-frame rearrangements and falls short of the full clone set. An unresolved V gene accounts for under half of the shortfall where checked; the remainder is of unknown origin. V, J and clone size were drawn from that table, and D and trimming were deduced from the DNA. The sample has hundreds of thousands of clones on record, about 91% of them singletons. The ten largest clones add up to approximately 2.5% of the sample.

Reading the label with the study, this specimen's treatment or condition is: around 19 received Ad26.COV2.S at low or high dose, single or two shots; 5 received placebo; per-sample allocation not given. Repertoires of vaccine and placebo recipients were sequenced from samples collected on day 63 after the first injection. In Cohort 1b, 20 to 25 adults aged 18-55 years were enrolled at a single site in Boston, USA, between 29 July and 7 August 2020. As a vaccine, Ad26.COV2.S was a replication-incompetent adenovirus type 26 vector that expressed a prefusion-stabilized SARS-CoV-2 spike protein derived from the original Wuhan strain. The sample in question was peripheral blood, obtained in a trial of Ad26.COV2.S vaccine versus placebo. This receptor was taken from a person between 18 and 65 years old who received the Ad26.COV2.S COVID-19 vaccine or a placebo.

The DNA reads TGCGCCAGCTGTGCTAGCGGGGGTTCAGATACGCAGTATTTT. This encodes CASCASGGSDTQYF. The chain links TRBV5-1 with TRBJ2-3, with 10 junctional bases fitting TRBD2. From cysteine to phenylalanine, the CDR3 is 14 amino acids long. Solely the CDR3 DNA is kept, with 42 bases framed from the first base. The germline V gene provides CDR1 SGHRS and CDR2 YFSETQ. Trimmed from V: 7 bases; trimmed from J: 4 bases; junction bases lacking a gene match: 6.